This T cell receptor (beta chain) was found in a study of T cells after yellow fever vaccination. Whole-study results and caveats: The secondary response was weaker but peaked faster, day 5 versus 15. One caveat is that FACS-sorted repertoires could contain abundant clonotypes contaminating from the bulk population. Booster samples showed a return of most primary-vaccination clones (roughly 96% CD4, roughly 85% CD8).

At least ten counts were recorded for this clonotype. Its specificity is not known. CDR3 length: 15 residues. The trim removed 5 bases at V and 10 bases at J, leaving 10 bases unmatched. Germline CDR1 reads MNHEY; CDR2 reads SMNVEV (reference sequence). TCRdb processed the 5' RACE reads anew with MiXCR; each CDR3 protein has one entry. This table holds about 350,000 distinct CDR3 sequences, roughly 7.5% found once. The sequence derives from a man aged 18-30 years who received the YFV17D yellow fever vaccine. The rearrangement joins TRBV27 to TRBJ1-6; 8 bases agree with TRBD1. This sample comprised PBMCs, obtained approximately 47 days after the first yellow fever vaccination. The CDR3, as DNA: TGTGCCAGCAGTATTAGGGGACAGGTTGGGTCACCCCTCCACTTT. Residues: CASSIRGQVGSPLHF.